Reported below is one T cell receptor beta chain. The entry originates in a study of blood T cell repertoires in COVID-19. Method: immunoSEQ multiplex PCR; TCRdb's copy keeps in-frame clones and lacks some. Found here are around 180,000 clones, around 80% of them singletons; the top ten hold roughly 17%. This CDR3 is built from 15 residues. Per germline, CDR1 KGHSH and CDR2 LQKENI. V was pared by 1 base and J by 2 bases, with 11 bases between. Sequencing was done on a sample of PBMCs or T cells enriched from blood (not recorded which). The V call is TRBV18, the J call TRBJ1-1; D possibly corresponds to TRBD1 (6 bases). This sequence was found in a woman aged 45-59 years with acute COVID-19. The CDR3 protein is CASSPRQGINTEAFF. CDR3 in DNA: TGTGCCAGCTCACCACGCCAGGGGATAAACACTGAAGCTTTCTTT.